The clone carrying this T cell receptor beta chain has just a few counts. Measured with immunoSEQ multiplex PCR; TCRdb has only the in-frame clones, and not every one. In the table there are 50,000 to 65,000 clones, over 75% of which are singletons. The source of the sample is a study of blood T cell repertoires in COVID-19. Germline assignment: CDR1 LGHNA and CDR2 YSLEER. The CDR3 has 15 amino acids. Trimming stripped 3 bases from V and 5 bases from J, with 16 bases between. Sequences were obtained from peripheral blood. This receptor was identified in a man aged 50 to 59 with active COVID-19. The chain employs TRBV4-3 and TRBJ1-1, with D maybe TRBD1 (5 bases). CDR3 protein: CASSHRSGGRTEAFF. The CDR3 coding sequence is TGCGCCAGCAGCCATCGTTCGGGGGGAAGGACTGAAGCTTTCTTT.